This TCR beta chain stems from a study of T cell changes during pregnancy in multiple sclerosis. Assay: immunoSEQ multiplex PCR; the TCRdb copy retains only in-frame clones and omits some. The sample includes 20,000 to 25,000 clones, 80% to 95% seen only once; the top ten take 0.65% to 0.85%. The CDR3 runs 15 residues. Trimming took off 0 bases at V and 6 bases at J, with 11 bases between the two ends. From germline, CDR1 is LGHNA and CDR2 YSLEER. The J gene is TRBJ1-4, the V gene TRBV4-3, with D possibly TRBD1 on 6 matching bases. The sample consisted of CD4+ T cells from peripheral blood mononuclear cells, taken in the third trimester of pregnancy. This clonotype was obtained from a female donor with multiple sclerosis, enrolled in a pregnancy study. CDR3 sequence: CASSQEGRGDEKLFF. Here the CDR3 DNA reads TGCGCCAGCAGCCAAGAAGGCAGGGGAGATGAAAAACTGTTTTTT.